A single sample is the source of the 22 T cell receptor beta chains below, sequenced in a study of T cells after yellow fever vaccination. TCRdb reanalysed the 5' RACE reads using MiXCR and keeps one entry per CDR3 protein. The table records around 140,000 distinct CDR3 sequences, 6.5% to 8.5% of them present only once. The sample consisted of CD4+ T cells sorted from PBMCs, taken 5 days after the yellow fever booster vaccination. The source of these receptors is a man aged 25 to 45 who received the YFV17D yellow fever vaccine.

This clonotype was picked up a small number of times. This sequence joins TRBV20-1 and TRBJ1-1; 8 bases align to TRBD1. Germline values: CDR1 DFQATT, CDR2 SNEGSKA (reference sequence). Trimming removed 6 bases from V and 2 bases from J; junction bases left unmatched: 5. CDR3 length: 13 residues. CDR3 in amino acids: CSAAQGVNTEAFF. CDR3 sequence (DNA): TGCAGTGCAGCACAGGGGGTAAACACTGAAGCTTTCTTT.

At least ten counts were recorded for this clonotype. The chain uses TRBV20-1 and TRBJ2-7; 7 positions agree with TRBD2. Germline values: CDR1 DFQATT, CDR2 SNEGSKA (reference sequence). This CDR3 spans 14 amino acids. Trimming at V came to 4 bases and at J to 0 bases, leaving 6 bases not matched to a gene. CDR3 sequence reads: CSATPGGSSYEQYF. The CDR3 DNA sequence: TGCAGTGCTACCCCGGGGGGTAGCTCCTACGAGCAGTACTTC.

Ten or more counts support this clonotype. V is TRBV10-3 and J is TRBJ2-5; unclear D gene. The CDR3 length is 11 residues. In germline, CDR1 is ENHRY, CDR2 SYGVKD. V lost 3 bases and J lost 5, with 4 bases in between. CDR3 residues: CAISEGETQYF. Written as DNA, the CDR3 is TGTGCCATCAGTGAAGGGGAGACCCAGTACTTC.

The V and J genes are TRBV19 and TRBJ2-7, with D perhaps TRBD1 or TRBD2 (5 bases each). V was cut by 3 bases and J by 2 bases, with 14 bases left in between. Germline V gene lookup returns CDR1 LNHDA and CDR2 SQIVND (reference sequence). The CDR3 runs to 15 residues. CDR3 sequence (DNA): TGTGCCAGTAGTATTTTTGGGCAGGGAGCCTACGAGCAGTACTTC. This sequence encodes CASSIFGQGAYEQYF.

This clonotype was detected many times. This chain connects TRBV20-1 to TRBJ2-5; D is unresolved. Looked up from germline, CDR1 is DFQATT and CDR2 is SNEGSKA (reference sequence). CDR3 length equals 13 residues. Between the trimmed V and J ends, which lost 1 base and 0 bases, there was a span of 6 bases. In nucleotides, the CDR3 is TGCAGTGCTAGAGTGGTGCACCAAGAGACCCAGTACTTC. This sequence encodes CSARVVHQETQYF.

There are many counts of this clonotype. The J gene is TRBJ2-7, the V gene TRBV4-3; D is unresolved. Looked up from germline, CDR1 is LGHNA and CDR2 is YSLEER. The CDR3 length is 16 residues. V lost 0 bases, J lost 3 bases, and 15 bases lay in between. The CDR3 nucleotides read TGCGCCAGCAGCCAAGATCAAGGCAGCCTAAACTACGAGCAGTACTTC. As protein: CASSQDQGSLNYEQYF.

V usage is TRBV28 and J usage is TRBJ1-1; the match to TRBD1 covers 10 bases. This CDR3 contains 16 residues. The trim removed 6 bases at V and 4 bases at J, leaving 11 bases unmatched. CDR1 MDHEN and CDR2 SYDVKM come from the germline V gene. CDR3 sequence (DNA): TGTGCCAGCAGACTCCCGACAGGGGGCCAGGGCACTGAAGCTTTCTTT. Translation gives CASRLPTGGQGTEAFF.

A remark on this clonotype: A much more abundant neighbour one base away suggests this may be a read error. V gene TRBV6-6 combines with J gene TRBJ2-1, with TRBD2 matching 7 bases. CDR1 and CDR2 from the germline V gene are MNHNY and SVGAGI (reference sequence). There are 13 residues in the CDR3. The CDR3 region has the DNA TGTGCCAGCAGTATAACGCGGGAGACAGAGCAGCTCTTC. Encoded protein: CASSITRETEQLF.

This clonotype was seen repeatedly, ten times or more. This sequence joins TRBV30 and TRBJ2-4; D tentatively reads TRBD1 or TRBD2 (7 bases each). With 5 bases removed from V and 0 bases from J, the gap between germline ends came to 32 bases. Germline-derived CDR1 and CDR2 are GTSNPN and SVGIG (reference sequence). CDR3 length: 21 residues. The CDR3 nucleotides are TGTGCCTGGGGTCGAGGGAGGGGGCGCGTCGTAGTAACTCTAGCCAAAAACATTCAGTACTTC. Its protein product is CAWGRGRGRVVVTLAKNIQYF. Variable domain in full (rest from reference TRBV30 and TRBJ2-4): SQTIHQWPATLVQPVGSPLSLECTVEGTSNPNLYWYRQAAGRGLQLLFYSVGIGQISSEVPQNLSASRPQDRQFILSSKKLLLSDSGFYLCAWGRGRGRVVVTLAKNIQYFGAGTRLSVL.

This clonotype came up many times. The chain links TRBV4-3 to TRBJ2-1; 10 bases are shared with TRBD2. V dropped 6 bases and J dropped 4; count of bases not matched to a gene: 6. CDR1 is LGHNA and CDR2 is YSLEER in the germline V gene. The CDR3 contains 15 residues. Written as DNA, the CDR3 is TGCGCCAGCAGTTTCGGGACTAGCGCTTACAATGAGCAGTTCTTC. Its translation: CASSFGTSAYNEQFF.

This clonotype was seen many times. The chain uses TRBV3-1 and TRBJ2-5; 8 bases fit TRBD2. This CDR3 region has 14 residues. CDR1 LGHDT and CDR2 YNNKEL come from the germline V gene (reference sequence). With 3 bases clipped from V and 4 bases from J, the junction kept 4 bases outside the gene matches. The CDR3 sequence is CASSHGLARETQYF. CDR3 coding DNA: TGTGCCAGCAGCCATGGACTAGCCCGAGAGACCCAGTACTTC.

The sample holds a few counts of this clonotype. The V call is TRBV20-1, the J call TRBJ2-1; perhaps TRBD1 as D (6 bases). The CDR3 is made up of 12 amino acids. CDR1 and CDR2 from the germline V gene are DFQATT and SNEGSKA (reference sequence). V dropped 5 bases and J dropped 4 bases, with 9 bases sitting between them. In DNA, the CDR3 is TGCAGTGCTGAGGGGGTTTACAATGAGCAGTTCTTC. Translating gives CSAEGVYNEQFF.

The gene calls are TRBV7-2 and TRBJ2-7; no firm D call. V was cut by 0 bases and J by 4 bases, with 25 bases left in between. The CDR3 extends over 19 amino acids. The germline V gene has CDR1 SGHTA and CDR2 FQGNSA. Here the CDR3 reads CASSLALRARVRLGYEQYF. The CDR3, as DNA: TGTGCCAGCAGCTTAGCCCTCCGGGCTAGGGTCCGTCTCGGGTACGAGCAGTACTTC.

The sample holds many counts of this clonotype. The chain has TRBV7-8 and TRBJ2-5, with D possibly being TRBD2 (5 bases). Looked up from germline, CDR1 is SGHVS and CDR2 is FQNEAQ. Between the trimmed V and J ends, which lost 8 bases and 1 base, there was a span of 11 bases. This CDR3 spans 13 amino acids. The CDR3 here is CASGAGFQETQYF. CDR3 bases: TGTGCCAGCGGCGCGGGTTTCCAAGAGACCCAGTACTTC.

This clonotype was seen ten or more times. The CDR3 reads CSVKTSGYETQYF. The CDR3 DNA sequence: TGCAGCGTTAAGACTAGCGGGTACGAGACCCAGTACTTC. This rearrangement joins TRBV29-1 to TRBJ2-5, with 10 bases fitting TRBD2. The J segment lost 5 bases and the V segment lost 5 bases, leaving 5 bases of the junction unmatched. The germline gives CDR1 SQVTM, CDR2 ANQGSEA. CDR3 length equals 13 residues. Full variable domain (rest looked up from reference TRBV29-1 and TRBJ2-5): SAVISQKPSRDICQRGTSLTIQCQVDSQVTMMFWYRQQPGQSLTLIATANQGSEATYESGFVIDKFPISRPNLTFSTLTVSNMSPEDSSIYLCSVKTSGYETQYFGPGTRLLVL.

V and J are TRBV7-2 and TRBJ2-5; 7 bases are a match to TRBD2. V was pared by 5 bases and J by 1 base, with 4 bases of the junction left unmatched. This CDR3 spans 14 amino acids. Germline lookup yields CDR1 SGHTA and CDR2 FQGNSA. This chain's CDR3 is CASSKAGLQETQYF. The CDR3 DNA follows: TGTGCCAGCAGCAAAGCGGGACTCCAAGAGACCCAGTACTTC.

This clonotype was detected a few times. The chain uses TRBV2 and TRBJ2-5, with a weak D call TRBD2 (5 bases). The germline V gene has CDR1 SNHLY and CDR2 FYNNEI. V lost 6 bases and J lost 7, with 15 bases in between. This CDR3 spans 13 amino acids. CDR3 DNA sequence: TGTGCCAGCAGGGTCTCCGGCGGAGGGACCCAGTACTTC. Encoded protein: CASRVSGGGTQYF.

CDR3 in DNA: TGTGCCAGCAGCAACCAGGTCCCTTCCACAGATACGCAGTATTTT. It is translated as CASSNQVPSTDTQYF. This sequence joins TRBV3-1 and TRBJ2-3; D unclear. Germline CDR1 LGHDT, CDR2 YNNKEL (reference sequence). V gave up 5 bases and J gave up 2 bases, with 14 bases separating them. This CDR3 is built from 15 residues.

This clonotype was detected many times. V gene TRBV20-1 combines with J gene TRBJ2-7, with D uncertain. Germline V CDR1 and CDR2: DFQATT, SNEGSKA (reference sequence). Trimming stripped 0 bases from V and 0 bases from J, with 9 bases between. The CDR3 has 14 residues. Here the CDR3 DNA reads TGCAGTGCTAGAGATCAGCAGCACTCCTACGAGCAGTACTTC. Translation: CSARDQQHSYEQYF.

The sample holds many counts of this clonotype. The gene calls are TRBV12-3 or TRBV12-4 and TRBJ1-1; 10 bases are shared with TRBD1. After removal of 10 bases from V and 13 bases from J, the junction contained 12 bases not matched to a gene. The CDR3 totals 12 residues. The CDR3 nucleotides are TGTGCCACCATCTCCCGGGACAGGGGTGGTTTCTTT. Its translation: CATISRDRGGFF.

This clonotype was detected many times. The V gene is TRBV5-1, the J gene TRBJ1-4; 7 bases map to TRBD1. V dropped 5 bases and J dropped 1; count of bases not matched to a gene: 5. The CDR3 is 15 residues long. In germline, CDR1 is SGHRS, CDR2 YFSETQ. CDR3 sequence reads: CASRPRQGTNEKLFF. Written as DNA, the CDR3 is TGCGCCAGCAGACCCCGACAGGGAACTAATGAAAAACTGTTTTTT.

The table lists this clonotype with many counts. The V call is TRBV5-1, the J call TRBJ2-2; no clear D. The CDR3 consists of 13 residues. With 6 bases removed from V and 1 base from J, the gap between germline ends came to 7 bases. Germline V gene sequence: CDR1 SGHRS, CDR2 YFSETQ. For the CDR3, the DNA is TGCGCCAGCACGGAATTGAACACCGGGGAGCTGTTTTTT. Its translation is CASTELNTGELFF.